Following are 7 T cell receptor beta chains from one sample sequenced in a study of Ad26.COV2.S vaccination and SARS-CoV-2 variants. Repertoires were generated with immunoSEQ multiplex PCR, while TCRdb's copy carries only in-frame clones and drops some. The data show 400,000 to 500,000 clones, 70% to 90% seen once. Treatment noted: over 15 received Ad26.COV2.S at low or high dose, single or two shots; about 5 received placebo; per-sample allocation not given. Sampling took place 63 days after the first vaccine or placebo injection. The sequencing here drew on peripheral blood, taken in a trial of Ad26.COV2.S vaccine versus placebo. These receptors were collected from a person between 18 and 60 years old who received the Ad26.COV2.S COVID-19 vaccine or a placebo.

V is TRBV19 and J is TRBJ1-5, with D unresolved. Per the germline V gene, CDR1 is LNHDA and CDR2 is SQIVND (reference sequence). The CDR3 runs 13 residues. The V gene lost 8 bases and the J gene lost 0 bases, with 8 bases spanning the gap. CDR3 region: CASRENSNQPQHF. The DNA of the CDR3 is TGTGCCAGTCGCGAGAATAGCAATCAGCCCCAGCATTTT.

The chain's CDR3 is CASSGGGPYNEQFF. The CDR3 DNA reads TGCGCCAGCAGTGGAGGGGGTCCCTACAATGAGCAGTTCTTC. The V call is TRBV10-1, the J call TRBJ2-1; a possible D gene is TRBD1 (6 bases). The length of the CDR3 is 14 residues. The germline V and J ends were trimmed by 4 bases and 2 bases, with 9 bases remaining between them. CDR1 WNHNN and CDR2 SYGVQD come from the germline V gene (reference sequence).

The J gene is TRBJ2-1, the V gene TRBV5-5; 7 nucleotides line up with TRBD1. Germline-derived CDR1 and CDR2 are SGHKS and YYEKEE (reference sequence). Trimming at V came to 4 bases and at J to 12 bases, leaving 19 bases not matched to a gene. The CDR3 is 16 residues long. DNA of the CDR3: TGTGCCAGCAGCCTGGTAAGGGACAGAGTAATGAGGTCGCAGTTCTTC. It translates to CASSLVRDRVMRSQFF.

This chain's CDR3 is CASSQDLGLGAFF. CDR3 in DNA: TGCGCCAGCAGCCAAGATCTGGGCCTTGGGGCTTTCTTT. The chain carries TRBV4-3 and TRBJ1-1; D is uncertain. The ends were cut back, 0 bases at V and 11 bases at J, with 13 bases in the middle. This CDR3 is 13 amino acids long. CDR1 is LGHNA and CDR2 is YSLEER in the germline V gene.

This clone appeared a few times. The chain links TRBV2 to TRBJ1-2; D possibly corresponds to TRBD1 (6 bases). The CDR3 covers 13 residues. V was trimmed by 4 bases and J by 7 bases, leaving 13 bases between them. In germline, CDR1 is SNHLY, CDR2 FYNNEI. The CDR3 protein is CASSVEGEAGYTF. CDR3 bases: TGTGCCAGCAGTGTGGAGGGGGAGGCTGGCTACACCTTC. The full variable domain, with the rest looked up from reference TRBV2 and TRBJ1-2, is EPEVTQTPSHQVTQMGQEVILRCVPISNHLYFYWYRQILGQKVEFLVSFYNNEISEKSEIFDDQFSVERPDGSNFTLKIRSTKLEDSAMYFCASSVEGEAGYTFGSGTRLTVV.

The chain recombines TRBV9 with TRBJ2-3; D is possibly TRBD2 (6 bases). This CDR3 has 19 amino acids. Between the trimmed V and J ends, which lost 5 bases and 1 base, there was a span of 26 bases. Per the germline V gene, CDR1 is SGDLS and CDR2 is YYNGEE. The CDR3 nucleotides read TGTGCCAGCAGTCGTTCCGGGACTCCGCGAGGAAGTGGCACAGATACGCAGTATTTT. It encodes CASSRSGTPRGSGTDTQYF.

The chain carries TRBV29-1 and TRBJ1-2; 7 positions agree with TRBD1. The V gene end was trimmed by 6 bases and the J gene end by 0 bases; junction bases not matched to a gene: 10. The CDR3 runs to 15 residues. CDR1 and CDR2 from the germline V gene are SQVTM and ANQGSEA. The CDR3 DNA reads TGCAGCGTGTCCCCCGGGACAGCCCCTAACTATGGCTACACCTTC. Encoded protein: CSVSPGTAPNYGYTF.